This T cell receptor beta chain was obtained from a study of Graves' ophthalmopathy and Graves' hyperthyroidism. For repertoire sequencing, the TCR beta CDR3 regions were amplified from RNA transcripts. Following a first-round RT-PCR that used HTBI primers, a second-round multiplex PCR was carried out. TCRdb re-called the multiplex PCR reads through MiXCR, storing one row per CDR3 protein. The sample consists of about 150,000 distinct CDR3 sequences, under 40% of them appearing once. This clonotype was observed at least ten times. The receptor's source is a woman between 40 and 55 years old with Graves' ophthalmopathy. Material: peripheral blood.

The CDR3: CSVNRGPLTEAFF. The CDR3 DNA follows: TGCAGCGTCAACAGGGGGCCACTCACTGAAGCTTTCTTT. The chain employs TRBV29-1 and TRBJ1-1; 9 bases map to TRBD1. In germline, CDR1 is SQVTM, CDR2 ANQGSEA. This CDR3 contains 13 residues. The V segment lost 6 bases and the J segment 4 bases; nucleotides outside the gene matches: 6.